This T cell receptor beta chain is from a study of identical twins. Whole-study results and caveats: The models gave estimates that fell short of the out-of-frame TCR alpha sharing seen in monozygotic twins.

Template switching added a universal primer site; cDNA carried unique molecular identifiers. TCRdb re-derived calls from the 5' RACE reads in MiXCR, one entry per CDR3 protein. This sample yields some 320,000 distinct CDR3 sequences, of which 12% are seen a single time; 7.2% belongs to the top ten. Losses at the gene ends were 10 bases for V and 0 bases for J; bases not matched to a gene: 17. This CDR3 spans 19 amino acids. Germline assignment: CDR1 SGDLS and CDR2 YYNGEE. This clonotype was observed a single time. The antigen is unknown. A further study also used this sample, focusing on yellow fever vaccine responses in identical twins.

Specimen: CD8+ T cells sorted from blood. The sequence derives from a woman in her late teens or twenties in good health. The V and J genes are TRBV9 and TRBJ2-2, with 11 bases fitting TRBD2. This chain's CDR3 is CAFSTLAGGDPANTGELFF. DNA for the CDR3: TGTGCCTTCAGTACCTTAGCGGGGGGGGACCCCGCGAACACCGGGGAGCTGTTTTTT.